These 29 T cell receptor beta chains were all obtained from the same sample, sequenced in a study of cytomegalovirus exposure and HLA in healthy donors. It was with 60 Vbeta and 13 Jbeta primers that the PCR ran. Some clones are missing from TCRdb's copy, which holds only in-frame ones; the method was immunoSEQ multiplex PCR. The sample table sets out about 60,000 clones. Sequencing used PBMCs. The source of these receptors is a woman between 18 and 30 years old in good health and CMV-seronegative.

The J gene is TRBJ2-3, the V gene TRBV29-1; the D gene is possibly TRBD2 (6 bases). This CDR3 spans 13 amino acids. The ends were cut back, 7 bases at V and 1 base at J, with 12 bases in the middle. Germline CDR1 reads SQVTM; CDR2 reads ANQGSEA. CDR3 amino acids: CSGRGSGTDTQYF. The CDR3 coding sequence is TGCAGCGGCCGGGGGAGCGGCACAGATACGCAGTATTTT.

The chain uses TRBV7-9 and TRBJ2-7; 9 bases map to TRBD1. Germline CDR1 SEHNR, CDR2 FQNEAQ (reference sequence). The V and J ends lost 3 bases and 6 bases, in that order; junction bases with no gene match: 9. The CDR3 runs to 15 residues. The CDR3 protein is CASSLRTGEAFEQYF. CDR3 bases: TGTGCCAGCAGCTTGCGGACAGGGGAAGCGTTCGAGCAGTACTTC.

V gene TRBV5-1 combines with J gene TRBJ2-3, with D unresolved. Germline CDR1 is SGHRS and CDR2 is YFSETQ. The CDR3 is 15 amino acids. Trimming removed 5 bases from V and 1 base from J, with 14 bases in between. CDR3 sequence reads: CASSYTGEGTDTQYF. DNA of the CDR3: TGCGCCAGCAGTTACACGGGTGAGGGCACAGATACGCAGTATTTT.

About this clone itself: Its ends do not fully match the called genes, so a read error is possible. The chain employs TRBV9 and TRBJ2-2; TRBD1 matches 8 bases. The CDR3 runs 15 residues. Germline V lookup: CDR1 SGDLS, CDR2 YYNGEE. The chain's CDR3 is CASSVRTGNSGELFF. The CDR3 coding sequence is TGTGCCAGCAGCGTCAGGACAGGGAACTCCGGGGAGCTGTTTTTT.

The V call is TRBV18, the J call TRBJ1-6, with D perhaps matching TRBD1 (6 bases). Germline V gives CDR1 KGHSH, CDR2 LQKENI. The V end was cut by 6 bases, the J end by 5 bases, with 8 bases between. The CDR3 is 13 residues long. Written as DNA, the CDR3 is TGTGCCAGCTCCGGACAGAATAATTCACCCCTCCACTTT. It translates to CASSGQNNSPLHF.

This chain's CDR3 is CASSAASGSAYEQYF. CDR3 coding DNA: TGCGCCAGCAGCGCGGCTAGCGGGAGCGCCTACGAGCAGTACTTC. The chain employs TRBV5-1 and TRBJ2-7; 10 bases match TRBD2. The CDR3 spans 15 residues. CDR1 and CDR2 (germline): SGHRS, YFSETQ. Trimming at V came to 4 bases and at J to 2 bases, leaving 6 bases not matched to a gene.

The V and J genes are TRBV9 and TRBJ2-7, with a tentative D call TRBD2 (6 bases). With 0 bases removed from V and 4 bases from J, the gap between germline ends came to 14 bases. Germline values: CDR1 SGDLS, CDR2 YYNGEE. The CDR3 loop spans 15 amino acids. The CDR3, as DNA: TGTGCCAGCAGCGTAGGTGGGCGGGGTGGTTACGAGCAGTACTTC. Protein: CASSVGGRGGYEQYF.

The CDR3 coding sequence is TGTGCCAGCAGCTTAGTCTATCCCAGGGGGCCCTATGGCTACACCTTC. Amino acids: CASSLVYPRGPYGYTF. This chain joins TRBV7-9 and TRBJ1-2, with TRBD1 identical over 8 bases. V was clipped by 1 base and J by 4 bases; unmatched bases: 8. The CDR3 has 16 amino acids. In germline, CDR1 is SEHNR, CDR2 FQNEAQ (reference sequence).

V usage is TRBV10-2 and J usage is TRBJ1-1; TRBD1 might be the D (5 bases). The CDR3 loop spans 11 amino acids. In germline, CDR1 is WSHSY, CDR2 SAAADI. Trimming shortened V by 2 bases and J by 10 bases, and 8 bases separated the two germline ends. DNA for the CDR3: TGCGCCAGCAGTGAGCAGGGAGGAGCTTTCTTT. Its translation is CASSEQGGAFF.

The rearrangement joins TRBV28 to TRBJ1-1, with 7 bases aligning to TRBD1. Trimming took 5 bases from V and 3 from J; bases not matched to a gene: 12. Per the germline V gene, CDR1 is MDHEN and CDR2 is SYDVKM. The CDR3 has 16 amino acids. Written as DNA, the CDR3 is TGTGCCAGCAGTCATACAGGGGAAAGTTTTGACACTGAAGCTTTCTTT. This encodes CASSHTGESFDTEAFF.

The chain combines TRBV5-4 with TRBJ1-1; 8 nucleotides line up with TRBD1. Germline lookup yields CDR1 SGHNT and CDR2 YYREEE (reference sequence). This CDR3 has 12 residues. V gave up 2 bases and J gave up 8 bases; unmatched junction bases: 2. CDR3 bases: TGTGCCAGCAGCTTCCGACAGGGGGAAGCTTTCTTT. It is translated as CASSFRQGEAFF. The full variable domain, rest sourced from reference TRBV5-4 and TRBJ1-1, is ETGVTQSPTHLIKTRGQQVTLRCSSQSGHNTVSWYQQALGQGPQFIFQYYREEENGRGNFPPRFSGLQFPNYSSELNVNALELDDSALYLCASSFRQGEAFFGQGTRLTVV.

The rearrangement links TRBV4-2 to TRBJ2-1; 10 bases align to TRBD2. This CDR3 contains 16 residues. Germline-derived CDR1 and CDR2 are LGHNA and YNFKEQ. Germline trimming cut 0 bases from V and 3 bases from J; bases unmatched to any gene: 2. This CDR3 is CASSQDVAGGYNEQFF. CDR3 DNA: TGTGCCAGCAGCCAAGATGTAGCGGGAGGCTACAATGAGCAGTTCTTC.

The CDR3 DNA reads as TGTGCCTGGGATGGGACTAGCGGGACCTACAATGAGCAGTTCTTC. Its translation is CAWDGTSGTYNEQFF. The chain carries TRBV30 and TRBJ2-1; 13 bases align to TRBD2. With V trimmed by 5 bases and J by 2 bases, 3 bases remained unmatched. Germline V gene sequence: CDR1 GTSNPN, CDR2 SVGIG (reference sequence). There are 15 residues in the CDR3.

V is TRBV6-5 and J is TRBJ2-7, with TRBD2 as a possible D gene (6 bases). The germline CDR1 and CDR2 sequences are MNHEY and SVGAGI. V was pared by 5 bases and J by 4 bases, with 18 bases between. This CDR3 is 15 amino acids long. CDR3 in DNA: TGTGCCAGCAGTGCCGAGTCCGGGACTTTTTACGAGCAGTACTTC. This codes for CASSAESGTFYEQYF.

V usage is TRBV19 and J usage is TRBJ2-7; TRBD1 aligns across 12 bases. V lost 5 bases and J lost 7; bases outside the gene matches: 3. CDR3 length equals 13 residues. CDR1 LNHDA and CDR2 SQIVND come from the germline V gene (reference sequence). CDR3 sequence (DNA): TGTGCCAGTAGTGGGACAGGGGGCTGGGAGCAGTACTTC. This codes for CASSGTGGWEQYF.

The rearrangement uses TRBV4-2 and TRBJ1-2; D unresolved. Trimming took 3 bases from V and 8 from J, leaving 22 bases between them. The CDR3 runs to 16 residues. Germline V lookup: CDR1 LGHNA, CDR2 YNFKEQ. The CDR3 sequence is CASSQEGPTSSVGYTF. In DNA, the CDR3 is TGTGCCAGCAGCCAGGAGGGCCCTACTAGTTCGGTCGGCTACACCTTC.

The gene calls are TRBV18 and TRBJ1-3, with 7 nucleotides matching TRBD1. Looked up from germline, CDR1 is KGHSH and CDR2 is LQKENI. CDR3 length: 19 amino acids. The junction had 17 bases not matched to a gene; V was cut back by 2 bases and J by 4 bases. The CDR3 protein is CASSPIHPATGYSGNTIYF. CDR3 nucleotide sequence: TGTGCCAGCTCACCAATACATCCGGCGACAGGGTATTCCGGAAACACCATATATTTT.

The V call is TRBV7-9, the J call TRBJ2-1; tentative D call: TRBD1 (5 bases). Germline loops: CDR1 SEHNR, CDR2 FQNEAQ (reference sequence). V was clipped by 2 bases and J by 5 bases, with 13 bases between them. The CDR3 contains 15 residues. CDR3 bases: TGTGCCAGCAGCTTATCGACAGTGCCTAACAATGAGCAGTTCTTC. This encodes CASSLSTVPNNEQFF.

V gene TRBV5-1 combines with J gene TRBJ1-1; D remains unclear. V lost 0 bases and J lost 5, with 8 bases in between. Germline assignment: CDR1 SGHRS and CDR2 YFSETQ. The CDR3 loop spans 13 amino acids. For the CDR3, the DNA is TGCGCCAGCAGCTTGGAAGTAGAAACTGAAGCTTTCTTT. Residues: CASSLEVETEAFF.

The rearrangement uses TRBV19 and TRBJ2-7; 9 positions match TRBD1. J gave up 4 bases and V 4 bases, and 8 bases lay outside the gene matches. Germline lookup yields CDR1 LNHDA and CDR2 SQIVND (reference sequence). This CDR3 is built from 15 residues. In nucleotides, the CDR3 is TGTGCCAGTAGTAGGCCGGGACAGGGCGGGTACGAGCAGTACTTC. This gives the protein CASSRPGQGGYEQYF.

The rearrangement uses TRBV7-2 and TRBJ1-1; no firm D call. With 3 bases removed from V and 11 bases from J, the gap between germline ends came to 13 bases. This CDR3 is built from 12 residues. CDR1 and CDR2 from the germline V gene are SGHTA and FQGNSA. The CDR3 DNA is TGTGCCAGCAGCTTTGGCCTAACAGAGGCTTTCTTT. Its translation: CASSFGLTEAFF.

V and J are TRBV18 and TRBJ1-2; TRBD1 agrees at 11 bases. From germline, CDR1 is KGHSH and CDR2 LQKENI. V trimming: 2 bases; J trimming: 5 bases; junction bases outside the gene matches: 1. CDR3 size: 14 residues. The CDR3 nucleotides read TGTGCCAGCTCACCAGGACAGGGGGCTTATGGCTACACCTTC. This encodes CASSPGQGAYGYTF.

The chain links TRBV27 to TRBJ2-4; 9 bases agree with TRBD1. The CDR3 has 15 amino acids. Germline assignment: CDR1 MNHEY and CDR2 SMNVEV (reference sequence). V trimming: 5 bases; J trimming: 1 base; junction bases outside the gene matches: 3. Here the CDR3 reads CASSDRGGAKNIQYF. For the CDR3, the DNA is TGTGCCAGCAGTGACAGGGGGGGGGCCAAAAACATTCAGTACTTC.

CDR3 amino acids: CASSLGPGGQVEAFF. CDR3 nucleotides: TGTGCCAGCAGTTTAGGACCGGGGGGGCAGGTTGAAGCTTTCTTT. The V call is TRBV27, the J call TRBJ1-1; D possibly corresponds to TRBD1 (6 bases). This CDR3 spans 15 amino acids. V lost 2 bases to trimming and J lost 7 bases, with 17 bases between them. The germline V gene encodes CDR1 MNHEY and CDR2 SMNVEV (reference sequence).

The CDR3 loop reads CASSPLQGSYGYTF. CDR3 bases: TGCGCCAGCAGCCCACTACAGGGGAGCTATGGCTACACCTTC. The chain combines TRBV5-1 with TRBJ1-2; 7 bases map to TRBD1. V was pared by 4 bases and J by 4 bases, with 7 bases of the junction left unmatched. Germline values: CDR1 SGHRS, CDR2 YFSETQ. The CDR3 length is 14 residues.

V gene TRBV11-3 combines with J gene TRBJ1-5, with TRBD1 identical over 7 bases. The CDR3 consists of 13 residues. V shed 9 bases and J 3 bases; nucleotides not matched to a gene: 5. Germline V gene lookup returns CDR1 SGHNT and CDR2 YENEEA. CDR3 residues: CASSGGTNQPQHF. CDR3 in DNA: TGTGCCAGTTCAGGGGGGACCAATCAGCCCCAGCATTTT.

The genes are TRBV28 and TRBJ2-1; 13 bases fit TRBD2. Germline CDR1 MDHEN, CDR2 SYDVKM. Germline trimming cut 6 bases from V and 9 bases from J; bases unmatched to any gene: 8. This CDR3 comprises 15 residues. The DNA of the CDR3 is TGTGCCAGCAGATCCACTAGCGGGAGGGCCGGTGAGCAGTTCTTC. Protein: CASRSTSGRAGEQFF.

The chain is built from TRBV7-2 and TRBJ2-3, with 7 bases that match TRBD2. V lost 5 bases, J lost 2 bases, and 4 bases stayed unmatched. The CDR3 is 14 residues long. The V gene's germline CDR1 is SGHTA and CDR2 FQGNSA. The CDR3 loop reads CASSSSGFTDTQYF. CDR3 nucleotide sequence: TGTGCCAGCAGCAGTAGCGGGTTCACAGATACGCAGTATTTT.

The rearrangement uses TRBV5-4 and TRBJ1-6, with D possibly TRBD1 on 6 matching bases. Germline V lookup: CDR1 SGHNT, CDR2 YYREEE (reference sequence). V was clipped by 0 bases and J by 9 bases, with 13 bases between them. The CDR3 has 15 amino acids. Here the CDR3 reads CASSLGTGNVSPLHF. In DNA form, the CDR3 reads TGTGCCAGCAGCTTGGGAACAGGGAATGTTTCACCCCTCCACTTT.